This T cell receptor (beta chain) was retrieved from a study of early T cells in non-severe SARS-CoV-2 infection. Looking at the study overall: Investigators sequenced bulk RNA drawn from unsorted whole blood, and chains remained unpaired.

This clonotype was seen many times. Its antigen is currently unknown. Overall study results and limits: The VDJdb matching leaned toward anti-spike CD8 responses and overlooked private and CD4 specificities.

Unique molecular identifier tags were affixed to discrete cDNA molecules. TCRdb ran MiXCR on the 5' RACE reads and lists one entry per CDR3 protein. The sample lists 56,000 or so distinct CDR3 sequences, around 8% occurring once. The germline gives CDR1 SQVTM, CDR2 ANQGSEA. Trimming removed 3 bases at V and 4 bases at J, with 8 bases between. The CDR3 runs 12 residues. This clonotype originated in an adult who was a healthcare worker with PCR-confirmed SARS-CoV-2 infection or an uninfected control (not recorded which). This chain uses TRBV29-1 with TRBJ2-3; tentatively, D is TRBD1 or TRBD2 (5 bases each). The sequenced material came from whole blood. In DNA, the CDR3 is TGCAGCGTTGAGGGACCATCAGATACGCAGTATTTT. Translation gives CSVEGPSDTQYF.